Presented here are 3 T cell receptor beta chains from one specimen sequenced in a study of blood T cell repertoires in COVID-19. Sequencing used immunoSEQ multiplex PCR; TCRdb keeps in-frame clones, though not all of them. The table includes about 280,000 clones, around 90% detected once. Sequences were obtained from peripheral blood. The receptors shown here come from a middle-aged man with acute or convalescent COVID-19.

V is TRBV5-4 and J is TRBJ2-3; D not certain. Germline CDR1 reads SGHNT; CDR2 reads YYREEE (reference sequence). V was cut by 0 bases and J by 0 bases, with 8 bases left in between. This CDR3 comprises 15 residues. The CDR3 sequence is CASSLGATSTDTQYF. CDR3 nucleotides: TGTGCCAGCAGCTTGGGAGCCACTAGCACAGATACGCAGTATTTT. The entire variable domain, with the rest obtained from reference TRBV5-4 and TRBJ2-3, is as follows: ETGVTQSPTHLIKTRGQQVTLRCSSQSGHNTVSWYQQALGQGPQFIFQYYREEENGRGNFPPRFSGLQFPNYSSELNVNALELDDSALYLCASSLGATSTDTQYFGPGTRLTVL.

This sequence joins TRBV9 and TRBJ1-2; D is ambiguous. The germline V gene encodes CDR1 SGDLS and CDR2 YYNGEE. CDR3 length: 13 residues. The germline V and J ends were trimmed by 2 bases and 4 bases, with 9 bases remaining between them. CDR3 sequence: CASSVPGVYGYTF. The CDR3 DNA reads TGTGCCAGCAGCGTCCCCGGGGTCTATGGCTACACCTTC.

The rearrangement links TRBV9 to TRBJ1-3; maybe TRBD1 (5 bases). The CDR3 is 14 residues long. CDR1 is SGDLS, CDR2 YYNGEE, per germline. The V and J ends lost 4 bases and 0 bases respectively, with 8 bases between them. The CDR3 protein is CASSSGYSGNTIYF. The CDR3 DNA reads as TGTGCCAGCAGCTCAGGGTACTCTGGAAACACCATATATTTT.